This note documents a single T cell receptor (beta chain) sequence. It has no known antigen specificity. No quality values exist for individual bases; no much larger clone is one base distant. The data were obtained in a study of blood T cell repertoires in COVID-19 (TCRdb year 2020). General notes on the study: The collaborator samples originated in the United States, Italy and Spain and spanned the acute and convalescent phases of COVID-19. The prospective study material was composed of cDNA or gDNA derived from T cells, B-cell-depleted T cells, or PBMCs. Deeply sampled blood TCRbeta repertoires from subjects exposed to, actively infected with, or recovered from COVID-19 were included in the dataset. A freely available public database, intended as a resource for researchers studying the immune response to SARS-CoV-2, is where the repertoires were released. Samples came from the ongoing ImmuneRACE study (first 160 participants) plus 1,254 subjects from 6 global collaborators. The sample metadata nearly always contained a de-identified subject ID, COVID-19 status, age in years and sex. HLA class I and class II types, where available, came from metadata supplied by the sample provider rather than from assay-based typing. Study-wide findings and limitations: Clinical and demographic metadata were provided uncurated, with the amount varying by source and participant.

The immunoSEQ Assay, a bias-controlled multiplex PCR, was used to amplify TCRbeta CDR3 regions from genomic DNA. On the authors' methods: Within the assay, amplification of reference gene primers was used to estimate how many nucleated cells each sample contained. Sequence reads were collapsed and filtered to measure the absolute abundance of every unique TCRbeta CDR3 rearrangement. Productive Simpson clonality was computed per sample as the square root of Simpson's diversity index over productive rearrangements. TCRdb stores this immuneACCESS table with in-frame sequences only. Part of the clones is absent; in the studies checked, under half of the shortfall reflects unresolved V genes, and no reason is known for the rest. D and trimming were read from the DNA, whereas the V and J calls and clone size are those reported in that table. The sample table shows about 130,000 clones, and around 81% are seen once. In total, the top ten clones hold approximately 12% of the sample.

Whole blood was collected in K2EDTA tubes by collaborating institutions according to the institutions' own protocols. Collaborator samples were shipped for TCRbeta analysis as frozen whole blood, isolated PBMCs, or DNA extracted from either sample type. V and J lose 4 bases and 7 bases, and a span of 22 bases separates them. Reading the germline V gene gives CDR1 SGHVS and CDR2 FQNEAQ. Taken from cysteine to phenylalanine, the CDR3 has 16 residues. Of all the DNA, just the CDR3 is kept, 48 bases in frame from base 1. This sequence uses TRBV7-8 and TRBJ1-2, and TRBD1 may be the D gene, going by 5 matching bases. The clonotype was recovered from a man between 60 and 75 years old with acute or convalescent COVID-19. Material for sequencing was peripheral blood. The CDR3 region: CASSSHPTGLIGGYTF. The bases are TGTGCCAGCAGCTCCCACCCCACAGGACTAATTGGTGGCTACACCTTC.